Reported below is one T cell receptor beta chain. Sequencing was performed with immunoSEQ multiplex PCR; in TCRdb, only in-frame clones are kept and a portion is missing. Found here are 140,000 to 150,000 clones, roughly 87% of them singletons; the top ten hold approximately 4.3%. This sample stems from a study of blood T cell repertoires in COVID-19. The CDR3 contains 16 residues. Germline loops: CDR1 MDHEN, CDR2 SYDVKM. With 5 bases clipped from V and 2 bases from J, the junction kept 8 bases outside the gene matches. Living in 24 US areas, the participants were between about 18 and 95 years of age.

This receptor was obtained from a woman in her thirties or forties who had been exposed to COVID-19. The chain recombines TRBV28 with TRBJ2-3; the match to TRBD1 covers 9 bases. Sequencing used PBMCs or T cells enriched from blood (not recorded which). CDR3 coding DNA: TGTGCCAGCAGTCCCTACGGACAGGGGAACACAGATACGCAGTATTTT. Protein: CASSPYGQGNTDTQYF.